This entry lists 23 T cell receptor beta chains sequenced from one sample in a study of cytomegalovirus exposure and HLA in healthy donors. The study ran its PCR with 60 Vbeta and 13 Jbeta primers. Repertoires were generated with immunoSEQ multiplex PCR, while TCRdb's copy carries only in-frame clones and drops some. This sample has 150,000 to 200,000 clones, with over 60% found just once. The sequenced sample consisted of PBMCs. The receptors were sampled from a woman in her forties in good health and CMV-seronegative.

As regards this clone: The identical CDR3 is also encoded by other nucleotide sequences in the sample. The rearrangement joins TRBV30 to TRBJ2-1; no definite D call. The CDR3 totals 14 residues. CDR1 is GTSNPN, CDR2 SVGIG, per germline (reference sequence). V gave up 0 bases and J gave up 4 bases, with 10 bases separating them. CDR3 in amino acids: CAWSVIGGYNEQFF. CDR3 DNA: TGTGCCTGGAGTGTAATAGGCGGTTACAATGAGCAGTTCTTC. Combining the CDR3 with reference TRBV30 and TRBJ2-1 gives the whole variable domain SQTIHQWPATLVQPVGSPLSLECTVEGTSNPNLYWYRQAAGRGLQLLFYSVGIGQISSEVPQNLSASRPQDRQFILSSKKLLLSDSGFYLCAWSVIGGYNEQFFGPGTRLTVL.

The V call is TRBV18, the J call TRBJ1-2; possibly TRBD1 for D (5 bases). Germline-derived CDR1 and CDR2 are KGHSH and LQKENI. The length of the CDR3 is 14 residues. Trimming removed 1 base at V and 6 bases at J, with 12 bases between. CDR3 loop: CASSPQGNIDGYTF. In DNA form, the CDR3 reads TGTGCCAGCTCACCACAGGGGAATATCGATGGCTACACCTTC.

The chain uses TRBV25-1 and TRBJ2-7; 10 nucleotides align to TRBD1. The CDR3 has 14 residues. Germline V gene sequence: CDR1 MGHDK, CDR2 SYGVNS. V shed 5 bases and J 4 bases; nucleotides not matched to a gene: 5. The CDR3 loop reads CASSQTGGRYEQYF. CDR3 nucleotides: TGTGCCAGCAGTCAGACAGGGGGCCGGTACGAGCAGTACTTC.

The V call is TRBV29-1, the J call TRBJ2-7; 10 nucleotides align to TRBD1. The V gene's germline CDR1 is SQVTM and CDR2 ANQGSEA. V dropped 7 bases and J dropped 0; count of bases not matched to a gene: 6. The CDR3 consists of 14 residues. CDR3 region: CSGQGAAGSYEQYF. As DNA, the CDR3 is TGCAGCGGACAGGGGGCGGCGGGCTCCTACGAGCAGTACTTC.

V gene TRBV5-1 combines with J gene TRBJ2-2; TRBD2 agrees at 16 bases. CDR1 SGHRS and CDR2 YFSETQ come from the germline V gene. The CDR3 has 19 amino acids. V trimming: 4 bases; J trimming: 4 bases; junction bases outside the gene matches: 10. The CDR3 bases are TGCGCCAGCAGCATCCGCCCGGGGACTAGCGGGAGGGCCACCGGGGAGCTGTTTTTT. Translated, it gives CASSIRPGTSGRATGELFF.

The chain recombines TRBV27 with TRBJ2-1; 7 nucleotides line up with TRBD2. Germline V gives CDR1 MNHEY, CDR2 SMNVEV (reference sequence). V trimming: 4 bases; J trimming: 7 bases; junction bases outside the gene matches: 10. The CDR3 runs to 15 residues. The CDR3 sequence is CASSSLRERGNEQFF. In DNA form, the CDR3 reads TGTGCCAGCAGTTCACTGCGGGAGCGGGGTAATGAGCAGTTCTTC.

The chain uses TRBV4-3 and TRBJ1-1, with D possibly being TRBD1 (5 bases). Trimming stripped 1 base from V and 6 bases from J, with 15 bases between. Per the germline V gene, CDR1 is LGHNA and CDR2 is YSLEER. CDR3 length equals 15 residues. This CDR3 is CASSQGVGGGAEAFF. CDR3 DNA: TGCGCCAGCAGCCAAGGGGTCGGGGGAGGGGCTGAAGCTTTCTTT.

The chain carries TRBV9 and TRBJ2-5; 7 positions agree with TRBD2. CDR1 and CDR2 (germline): SGDLS, YYNGEE. The CDR3 runs to 15 residues. The ends lost 0 bases at V and 3 bases at J; junction bases unmatched: 5. As DNA, the CDR3 is TGTGCCAGCAGCGTAGCGGGAGGACTCAAAGAGACCCAGTACTTC. It encodes CASSVAGGLKETQYF.

This chain connects TRBV18 to TRBJ2-3, with D perhaps matching TRBD1 (5 bases). Deletions cut 0 bases from V and 5 bases from J, with 9 bases between. The CDR3 is made up of 14 amino acids. The germline V gene has CDR1 KGHSH and CDR2 LQKENI. The CDR3 loop is CASSPPSGQDTQYF. CDR3 sequence (DNA): TGTGCCAGCTCACCACCTTCCGGACAAGATACGCAGTATTTT.

The DNA of the CDR3 is TGTGCCTGGAGTAAGTTTGGGGGACATCTTGGGGCGAAGAACACTGAAGCTTTCTTT. Its protein is CAWSKFGGHLGAKNTEAFF. The V call is TRBV30, the J call TRBJ1-1; possible D gene TRBD1, 6 bases. The germline V and J ends were trimmed by 2 bases and 1 base, with 26 bases remaining between them. Germline assignment: CDR1 GTSNPN and CDR2 SVGIG (reference sequence). The CDR3 consists of 19 residues. Full variable domain (missing parts from reference TRBV30 and TRBJ1-1): SQTIHQWPATLVQPVGSPLSLECTVEGTSNPNLYWYRQAAGRGLQLLFYSVGIGQISSEVPQNLSASRPQDRQFILSSKKLLLSDSGFYLCAWSKFGGHLGAKNTEAFFGQGTRLTVV.

The CDR3 DNA reads as TGTGCCAGCAGCCCCGGGACAGGGGGTGTGAACACTGAAGCTTTCTTT. This codes for CASSPGTGGVNTEAFF. The gene calls are TRBV5-5 and TRBJ1-1; TRBD1 matches 11 bases. The CDR3 is 16 residues long. V lost 4 bases, J lost 0 bases, and 5 bases stayed unmatched. Germline assignment: CDR1 SGHKS and CDR2 YYEKEE (reference sequence).

The chain recombines TRBV5-1 with TRBJ1-1; possible D gene TRBD1, 6 bases. Germline V gene sequence: CDR1 SGHRS, CDR2 YFSETQ. The CDR3 is made up of 14 amino acids. V lost 0 bases and J 6 bases, leaving 12 bases between the germline ends. CDR3 protein: CASSLDGGAPEAFF. The CDR3 DNA is TGCGCCAGCAGCTTGGATGGGGGGGCCCCTGAAGCTTTCTTT.

The rearrangement links TRBV28 to TRBJ2-5, with a weak D call TRBD1 (5 bases). CDR3 length: 13 amino acids. Looked up from germline, CDR1 is MDHEN and CDR2 is SYDVKM. The germline V and J ends were trimmed by 4 bases and 5 bases, with 11 bases remaining between them. The CDR3 DNA reads as TGTGCCAGCAGTTCCCGACAGACGGAGACCCAGTACTTC. It yields the protein CASSSRQTETQYF.

V usage is TRBV12-5 and J usage is TRBJ1-5; no clear D. V was cut by 1 base and J by 4 bases, with 8 bases left in between. Germline loops: CDR1 LGHNT, CDR2 FRNRAP. This CDR3 is built from 14 residues. CDR3 loop: CASGLEAGNQPQHF. Here the CDR3 DNA reads TGTGCTAGTGGTTTGGAAGCCGGGAATCAGCCCCAGCATTTT.

This chain uses TRBV19 with TRBJ1-1, with 9 bases identical to TRBD1. Germline V gene data show CDR1 as LNHDA and CDR2 as SQIVND (reference sequence). The V segment lost 3 bases and the J segment 6 bases; nucleotides outside the gene matches: 11. CDR3 length: 16 amino acids. For the CDR3, the DNA is TGTGCCAGTAGTATCCCAAGACAGGGGGTAAGCGCTGAAGCTTTCTTT. Translation: CASSIPRQGVSAEAFF.

The J gene is TRBJ2-3, the V gene TRBV6-5, with 9 bases matching TRBD2. The CDR3 has 16 residues. The junction had 9 bases not matched to a gene; V was cut back by 4 bases and J by 4 bases. From germline, CDR1 is MNHEY and CDR2 SVGAGI. The CDR3 region is CASSFGTSTTADTQYF. In nucleotides, the CDR3 is TGTGCCAGCAGTTTCGGGACTAGCACGACGGCAGATACGCAGTATTTT.

The chain joins TRBV12-1 to TRBJ2-3; the listed D gene, TRBD2, was not tested against the DNA. TRBV12-1 is classified as a pseudogene. The CDR3 is made up of 20 amino acids. The CDR3 loop reads CASSQRHPSGRALGADTQYF. DNA of the CDR3: TGTGCCAGCAGCCAACGGCATCCTAGCGGGAGGGCCTTAGGGGCAGATACGCAGTATTTT.

The V and J genes are TRBV5-1 and TRBJ1-5; 8 nucleotides line up with TRBD1. Losses at the gene ends were 0 bases for V and 8 bases for J; bases not matched to a gene: 7. CDR3 length equals 15 residues. Germline V gives CDR1 SGHRS, CDR2 YFSETQ. The CDR3 DNA is TGCGCCAGCAGCTTGGCCGGGACAGGAGGAGAGCCCCAGCATTTT. As protein: CASSLAGTGGEPQHF.

This rearrangement joins TRBV9 to TRBJ2-3; D is unclear. The CDR3 covers 14 residues. With 3 bases removed from V and 7 bases from J, the gap between germline ends came to 15 bases. Germline loops: CDR1 SGDLS, CDR2 YYNGEE. The CDR3 DNA follows: TGTGCCAGCAGCGAAGCCTCCATGATCCATACGCAGTATTTT. As protein: CASSEASMIHTQYF.

The chain recombines TRBV6-6 with TRBJ1-2; D gene ambiguous. Germline values: CDR1 MNHNY, CDR2 SVGAGI (reference sequence). Trimming shortened V by 6 bases and J by 3 bases, and 17 bases separated the two germline ends. The CDR3 has 15 residues. The CDR3 nucleotides read TGTGCCAGCAGGGCATACACCTCCTCTGACTATGGCTACACCTTC. This encodes CASRAYTSSDYGYTF.

As regards this clone: The same CDR3 can be traced to other DNA sequences in this sample. The V and J genes are TRBV5-1 and TRBJ1-1, with D possibly TRBD1 on 5 matching bases. The CDR3 consists of 14 residues. CDR1 and CDR2 (germline): SGHRS, YFSETQ. V was cut by 4 bases and J by 0 bases, with 10 bases left in between. CDR3 sequence (DNA): TGCGCCAGCAGCCCGGACACTCTGAACACTGAAGCTTTCTTT. It specifies CASSPDTLNTEAFF.

The chain links TRBV15 to TRBJ1-2, with 8 bases lining up with TRBD1. CDR1 LNHNV and CDR2 YYDKDF come from the germline V gene (reference sequence). This CDR3 region has 13 residues. Trimming removed 5 bases from V and 8 bases from J; junction bases left unmatched: 7. The CDR3 nucleotides are TGTGCCACCAGCCCGGGACAGGTCGGCGGCTACACCTTC. It yields the protein CATSPGQVGGYTF.

This chain links TRBV9 with TRBJ2-2; 7 nucleotides match TRBD1. J lost 1 base, V lost 4 bases, and 4 bases had no gene match. Germline values: CDR1 SGDLS, CDR2 YYNGEE. CDR3 size: 15 residues. This chain's CDR3 is CASSPGQVNTGELFF. CDR3 sequence (DNA): TGTGCCAGCAGCCCAGGACAGGTGAACACCGGGGAGCTGTTTTTT.